One and the same sample provided the 22 T cell receptor beta chains below, sequenced in a study of post-analysis software for immune sequencing data (dated by TCRdb to between 2014 and 2017). Broad study findings and their caveats: Patients showed significantly higher frequencies than controls for a handful of TRBV segments, among them TRBV5-6, TRBV5-1 and TRBV20-1.

Libraries were prepared through PCR. Sequencing instrument: Illumina HiSeq 2500. To reduce PCR and sequencing biases, unique molecular identifiers were built into the TCR beta cDNA libraries. Using fastp trimming at Q25 and MiXCR clonotype assembly, TCRdb reanalyzed the public sequencing data and kept in-frame beta chains. Identical CDR3 proteins give one entry, which carries the most common genes and DNA. Counted in this sample were hundreds of thousands of distinct CDR3 sequences; 55% to 60% of them appeared once. The biggest ten clones account for about 11% of the sample. These TCRs' antigens remain unknown. Sequences were obtained from blood. The source is a girl aged 2 to 10 with multiple sclerosis.

V is TRBV7-2 and J is TRBJ2-4; 7 positions agree with TRBD2. Germline CDR1 SGHTA, CDR2 FQGNSA. The CDR3 extends over 14 amino acids. V shed 2 bases, J shed 8 bases, and the junction held 6 bases outside the gene matches. The CDR3 sequence: CASSLIPGRDIQYF. CDR3 bases: TGTGCCAGCAGCTTAATTCCGGGGAGGGACATTCAGTACTTC.

The chain recombines TRBV5-1 with TRBJ2-7, with D perhaps TRBD2 (5 bases). This CDR3 region has 16 residues. Trimming cost V 0 bases and J 0 bases, with 13 bases left between them. Germline values: CDR1 SGHRS, CDR2 YFSETQ. The CDR3, as DNA: TGCGCCAGCAGCTTGGCCGAGGAGGCTCTCTCCTACGAGCAGTACTTC. Amino acids: CASSLAEEALSYEQYF.

The chain combines TRBV10-3 with TRBJ1-2; weak D call: TRBD1 (5 bases). The germline CDR1 and CDR2 sequences are ENHRY and SYGVKD. Deletions cut 5 bases from V and 4 bases from J, with 8 bases between. The CDR3 totals 12 residues. The CDR3, as DNA: TGTGCCATCAGTCCGACAGCCTATGGCTACACCTTC. This translates into CAISPTAYGYTF.

In its sample, this clonotype was seen a few times. The chain employs TRBV7-9 and TRBJ2-1; possible D gene TRBD2, 5 bases. CDR3 length: 13 amino acids. V was pared by 5 bases and J by 9 bases, with 14 bases between. Germline-derived CDR1 and CDR2 are SEHNR and FQNEAQ (reference sequence). In DNA form, the CDR3 reads TGTGCCAGCAGCCCGCCCCGGCGGGTTGAGCAGTTCTTC. Translated, it gives CASSPPRRVEQFF.

J is TRBJ1-4 and V is TRBV6-1; tentative D call: TRBD1 (5 bases). Deletions cut 4 bases from V and 4 bases from J, with 10 bases between. CDR3 length: 14 amino acids. From germline, CDR1 is MNHNS and CDR2 SASEGT. The CDR3 loop reads CASSAQAFNEKLFF. The CDR3 coding sequence is TGTGCCAGCAGTGCACAGGCTTTTAATGAAAAACTGTTTTTT.

This chain uses TRBV3-1 with TRBJ2-5; 10 positions agree with TRBD2. The CDR3 extends over 16 amino acids. Germline trimming cut 0 bases from V and 7 bases from J; bases unmatched to any gene: 8. Germline lookup yields CDR1 LGHDT and CDR2 YNNKEL (reference sequence). CDR3 bases: TGTGCCAGCAGCCAAGATATGGCTAGCGGGAGCAGGACCCAGTACTTC. Its translation: CASSQDMASGSRTQYF.

As concerns this clonotype: At one of its ends the junction is not consistent with the germline gene, which may arise from a read error. The rearrangement uses TRBV6-6 and TRBJ1-6, with TRBD1 identical over 8 bases. Germline assignment: CDR1 MNHNY and CDR2 SVGAGI (reference sequence). This CDR3 spans 14 amino acids. The chain's CDR3 is CAGSYGQGYSPLHF. The CDR3 nucleotides are TGTGCCGGCAGTTACGGACAGGGCTATTCACCCCTCCACTTT.

This clonotype was found a few times. The chain links TRBV29-1 to TRBJ2-1, with unresolved D. In germline, CDR1 is SQVTM, CDR2 ANQGSEA. Trimming stripped 4 bases from V and 0 bases from J, with 10 bases between. This CDR3 comprises 14 residues. The DNA for the CDR3 is TGCAGCGTTGCGGCTTTATACTCCTACAATGAGCAGTTCTTC. Amino acids: CSVAALYSYNEQFF.

This clonotype was found a few times. This chain uses TRBV3-1 with TRBJ2-7; 7 bases line up with TRBD2. The CDR3 covers 15 residues. The V and J ends lost 4 bases and 3 bases, in that order; junction bases with no gene match: 9. Germline V gene sequence: CDR1 LGHDT, CDR2 YNNKEL (reference sequence). CDR3 loop: CASSPSGGGFYEQYF. The CDR3 DNA follows: TGTGCCAGCAGCCCATCTGGGGGGGGTTTCTACGAGCAGTACTTC.

The V and J genes are TRBV6-2 or TRBV6-3 and TRBJ2-1, with 11 bases aligning to TRBD2. The germline gives CDR1 MNHEY, CDR2 SVGEGT. J was trimmed by 12 bases and V by 8 bases; bases with no gene match: 9. The CDR3 runs to 13 residues. The CDR3 spells CASGTSGAELQFF. The CDR3 nucleotides are TGTGCCAGCGGGACTAGCGGAGCCGAGCTGCAGTTCTTC.

The chain combines TRBV29-1 with TRBJ2-5; D may be TRBD2 (5 bases). Germline-derived CDR1 and CDR2 are SQVTM and ANQGSEA. The V end was cut by 6 bases, the J end by 4 bases, with 12 bases between. This CDR3 contains 12 residues. The CDR3 region is CSVMRGSETQYF. Here the CDR3 DNA reads TGCAGCGTAATGCGAGGGTCAGAGACCCAGTACTTC. The whole variable domain, filled in from reference TRBV29-1 and TRBJ2-5, reads SAVISQKPSRDICQRGTSLTIQCQVDSQVTMMFWYRQQPGQSLTLIATANQGSEATYESGFVIDKFPISRPNLTFSTLTVSNMSPEDSSIYLCSVMRGSETQYFGPGTRLLVL.

CDR3 loop: CASSFPGQGTQETQYF. Written as DNA, the CDR3 is TGTGCCAGCAGCTTTCCGGGACAAGGGACTCAAGAGACCCAGTACTTC. This chain uses TRBV7-8 with TRBJ2-5; D may be TRBD1 or TRBD2 (6 bases each). From germline, CDR1 is SGHVS and CDR2 FQNEAQ. Trimming cost V 3 bases and J 2 bases, with 16 bases left between them. There are 16 residues in the CDR3.

The chain joins TRBV20-1 to TRBJ2-3, with D possibly being TRBD1 or TRBD2 (5 bases each). The germline gives CDR1 DFQATT, CDR2 SNEGSKA (reference sequence). V was trimmed by 1 base and J by 0 bases, leaving 11 bases between them. CDR3 length: 15 residues. In DNA, the CDR3 is TGCAGTGCTAGAGCCCCCTGGGGGAGCACAGATACGCAGTATTTT. Encoded protein: CSARAPWGSTDTQYF.

The chain has TRBV12-3 or TRBV12-4 and TRBJ2-3; D unclear. The CDR3 loop spans 14 amino acids. The ends were cut back, 7 bases at V and 4 bases at J, with 15 bases in the middle. The CDR3 is CASTQLVLADTQYF. CDR3 coding DNA: TGTGCCAGCACCCAATTGGTTCTGGCAGATACGCAGTATTTT.

This clonotype was seen more than once but under ten times. This chain uses TRBV20-1 with TRBJ2-3; D is perhaps TRBD1 or TRBD2 (5 bases each). Germline V lookup: CDR1 DFQATT, CDR2 SNEGSKA (reference sequence). The V gene lost 4 bases and the J gene lost 1 base, with 15 bases spanning the gap. There are 15 residues in the CDR3. Here the CDR3 DNA reads TGCAGTGCTATCGGGACGGCGTTAGGCACAGATACGCAGTATTTT. The encoded protein is CSAIGTALGTDTQYF.

The sample holds a few counts of this clonotype. The chain uses TRBV20-1 and TRBJ2-5; D remains unclear. Germline lookup yields CDR1 DFQATT and CDR2 SNEGSKA (reference sequence). Between the trimmed V and J ends, which lost 5 bases and 3 bases, there was a span of 19 bases. This CDR3 comprises 15 residues. CDR3 DNA: TGCAGTGCTTCAGACTTACAGACCCCCGAAGAGACCCAGTACTTC. Its translation is CSASDLQTPEETQYF.

V usage is TRBV29-1 and J usage is TRBJ1-2, with TRBD1 matching 9 bases. CDR3 length equals 13 residues. Germline V CDR1 and CDR2: SQVTM, ANQGSEA. Trimming at V came to 6 bases and at J to 4 bases, leaving 6 bases not matched to a gene. The CDR3 bases are TGCAGCGTCAAGACAGGGGGACTCTATGGCTACACCTTC. This codes for CSVKTGGLYGYTF.

The rearrangement uses TRBV7-9 and TRBJ2-5; D possibly corresponds to TRBD2 (6 bases). The germline V gene encodes CDR1 SEHNR and CDR2 FQNEAQ (reference sequence). This CDR3 contains 11 residues. Trimming pared 10 bases from V and 6 bases from J, leaving 12 bases between. The CDR3 here is CATRGAKTQYF. The CDR3 bases are TGTGCCACCCGCGGGGCGAAGACCCAGTACTTC.

The chain recombines TRBV3-1 with TRBJ2-3; 9 bases are shared with TRBD1. Germline V gives CDR1 LGHDT, CDR2 YNNKEL (reference sequence). The trim removed 3 bases at V and 2 bases at J, leaving 3 bases unmatched. This CDR3 spans 15 amino acids. CDR3 protein: CASSQNRGLTDTQYF. CDR3 coding DNA: TGTGCCAGCAGCCAGAACAGGGGGCTCACAGATACGCAGTATTTT.

The chain combines TRBV20-1 with TRBJ1-5; possibly TRBD1 for D (5 bases). The CDR3 sequence is 13 residues long. Germline CDR1 reads DFQATT; CDR2 reads SNEGSKA (reference sequence). Between the trimmed V and J ends, which lost 4 bases and 0 bases, there was a span of 7 bases. The CDR3 bases are TGCAGTGCTACGAGGGGTAGCAATCAGCCCCAGCATTTT. As protein: CSATRGSNQPQHF.

CDR3 nucleotide sequence: TGCAGTGCTAGAGTAGGAGTGCGTGGGACCCAGTACTTC. It yields the protein CSARVGVRGTQYF. The chain is built from TRBV20-1 and TRBJ2-5; unclear D gene. Trimming removed 1 base at V and 7 bases at J, with 13 bases between. The CDR3 covers 13 residues. The germline CDR1 and CDR2 sequences are DFQATT and SNEGSKA (reference sequence).

This CDR3 is CASSKEDAYEQYF. CDR3 bases: TGTGCCAGCAGCAAAGAAGATGCCTACGAGCAGTACTTC. This chain joins TRBV21-1 and TRBJ2-7. TRBV21-1 is an annotated pseudogene. This CDR3 is built from 13 residues.